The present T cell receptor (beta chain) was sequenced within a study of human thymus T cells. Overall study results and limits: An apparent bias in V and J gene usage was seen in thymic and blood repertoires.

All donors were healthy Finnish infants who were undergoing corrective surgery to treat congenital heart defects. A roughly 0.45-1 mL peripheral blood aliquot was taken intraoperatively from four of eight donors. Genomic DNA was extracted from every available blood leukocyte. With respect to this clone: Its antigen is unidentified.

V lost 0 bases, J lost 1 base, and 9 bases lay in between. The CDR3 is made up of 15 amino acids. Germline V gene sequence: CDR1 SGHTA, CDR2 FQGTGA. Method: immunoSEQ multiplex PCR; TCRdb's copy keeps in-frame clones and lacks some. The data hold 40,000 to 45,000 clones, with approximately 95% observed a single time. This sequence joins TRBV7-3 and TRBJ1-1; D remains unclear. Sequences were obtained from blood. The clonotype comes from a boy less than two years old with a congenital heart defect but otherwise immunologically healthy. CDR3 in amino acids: CASSLTDTPNTEAFF. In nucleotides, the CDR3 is TGTGCCAGCAGCTTAACCGACACCCCGAACACTGAAGCTTTCTTT.